A single sample is the source of the 14 T cell receptor beta chains below, sequenced in a study of shared clonotypes between healthy human individuals. TCRdb's copy holds only in-frame clones and misses some; the assay was immunoSEQ multiplex PCR. The sample yields some 700,000 clones, 80% to 95% seen once. Sample: memory CD8+ T cells from PBMCs. Subset given: CD45RO+ cells pooled with CCR7-negative TemRA cells. The receptors derive from a man between 18 and 35 years old in good health. Some clones in this sample may be carry-over from other donors' samples.

A note on this clone: The sample holds other DNA sequences that translate to the same CDR3. The chain employs TRBV27 and TRBJ1-4; D ambiguous. The CDR3 sequence is 11 residues long. Germline V gene lookup returns CDR1 MNHEY and CDR2 SMNVEV (reference sequence). The V and J ends lost 5 bases and 8 bases respectively, with 6 bases between them. The CDR3 DNA reads as TGTGCCAGCAGTGCGGGGGAAAAACTGTTTTTT. Amino acids: CASSAGEKLFF.

V and J are TRBV9 and TRBJ1-2; possible D gene TRBD1, 6 bases. Germline lookup yields CDR1 SGDLS and CDR2 YYNGEE. V lost 1 base to trimming and J lost 6 bases, with 16 bases between them. CDR3 length: 15 amino acids. CDR3 amino acids: CASSVYLQGGDGYTF. The DNA of the CDR3 is TGTGCCAGCAGCGTATACCTACAGGGCGGGGATGGCTACACCTTC.

V gene TRBV7-2 combines with J gene TRBJ2-7; TRBD2 might be the D (5 bases). CDR3 length: 11 amino acids. Germline CDR1 is SGHTA and CDR2 is FQGNSA. V lost 5 bases, J lost 12 bases, and 14 bases lay in between. The CDR3 bases are TGTGCCAGCAGCCGCCGTGGGAGCCCGTACTTC. Translation gives CASSRRGSPYF.

The chain carries TRBV28 and TRBJ2-7, with unresolved D. CDR1 and CDR2 (germline): MDHEN, SYDVKM. Trimming removed 2 bases at V and 6 bases at J, with 11 bases between. This CDR3 has 13 amino acids. The CDR3 protein is CASSLKGWTEQYF. As DNA, the CDR3 is TGTGCCAGCAGTTTAAAGGGCTGGACCGAGCAGTACTTC.

This sequence joins TRBV27 and TRBJ2-3; TRBD1 is a possible D gene (5 bases). Germline V gives CDR1 MNHEY, CDR2 SMNVEV (reference sequence). V was shortened by 2 bases and J by 6 bases, with 15 bases between the two germline ends. The CDR3 consists of 15 residues. This CDR3 reads CASSLGAATKDTQYF. CDR3 DNA sequence: TGTGCCAGCAGTTTAGGGGCGGCGACAAAGGATACGCAGTATTTT.

V and J are TRBV7-6 and TRBJ2-5, with D unresolved. Germline V gene data show CDR1 as SGHVS and CDR2 as FNYEAQ. Trimming removed 4 bases from V and 0 bases from J, with 12 bases in between. The length of the CDR3 is 15 residues. CDR3 protein: CASSWANGYQETQYF. As DNA, the CDR3 is TGTGCCAGCAGCTGGGCTAACGGTTACCAAGAGACCCAGTACTTC.

The CDR3 DNA follows: TGTGCCAGCAGTGAACGGTGGACAGGGGTCTCCTACGAGCAGTACTTC. This gives the protein CASSERWTGVSYEQYF. V usage is TRBV25-1 and J usage is TRBJ2-7; 9 positions agree with TRBD1. The V segment lost 2 bases and the J segment 0 bases; nucleotides outside the gene matches: 5. Germline loops: CDR1 MGHDK, CDR2 SYGVNS. The CDR3 runs 16 residues.

This chain joins TRBV10-3 and TRBJ1-2; 10 positions agree with TRBD1. The CDR3 spans 14 residues. Germline V CDR1 and CDR2: ENHRY, SYGVKD. The ends lost 0 bases at V and 6 bases at J; junction bases unmatched: 1. CDR3 region: CAISESGQGNGYTF. The CDR3 coding sequence is TGTGCCATCAGTGAGTCGGGACAGGGGAATGGCTACACCTTC.

This rearrangement joins TRBV27 to TRBJ2-7; D gene unclear. In germline, CDR1 is MNHEY, CDR2 SMNVEV (reference sequence). V was cut by 5 bases and J by 3 bases, with 11 bases left in between. The CDR3 sequence is 13 residues long. CDR3 region: CASSHGRNYEQYF. Written as DNA, the CDR3 is TGTGCCAGCAGTCACGGCCGTAACTACGAGCAGTACTTC.

A word on this clone: Within the sample, other DNA sequences also encode this same CDR3. The rearrangement links TRBV5-5 to TRBJ1-5; no clear D gene. The CDR3 covers 13 residues. From germline, CDR1 is SGHKS and CDR2 YYEKEE (reference sequence). With 0 bases removed from V and 3 bases from J, the gap between germline ends came to 4 bases. The CDR3 spells CASSLAPNQPQHF. In DNA, the CDR3 is TGTGCCAGCAGCTTGGCCCCCAATCAGCCCCAGCATTTT.

The genes are TRBV27 and TRBJ1-2, with unresolved D. V was cut by 5 bases and J by 6 bases, with 19 bases left in between. Germline V gene lookup returns CDR1 MNHEY and CDR2 SMNVEV (reference sequence). The CDR3 extends over 15 amino acids. CDR3 region: CASSATRRAGNGYTF. In nucleotides, the CDR3 is TGTGCCAGCAGTGCCACCCGGCGGGCGGGCAATGGCTACACCTTC.

Notes on this clone: A junction boundary mismatches the germline segment, possibly from a read error. The genes are TRBV9 and TRBJ1-2; 10 positions match TRBD1. CDR1 is SGDLS, CDR2 YYNGEE, per germline. The CDR3 spans 15 residues. The CDR3 nucleotides read TGTGCCAGCAGCCCCTTCACCGGGACAGGGGATGGTGAACTCTTC. The encoded protein is CASSPFTGTGDGELF. The complete variable domain, with remaining parts taken from reference TRBV9 and TRBJ1-2, reads DSGVTQTPKHLITATGQRVTLRCSPRSGDLSVYWYQQSLDQGLQFLIQYYNGEERAKGNILERFSAQQFPDLHSELNLSSLELGDSALYFCASSPFTGTGDGELFGSGTRLTVV.

V and J are TRBV28 and TRBJ2-5; 7 bases match TRBD2. In germline, CDR1 is MDHEN, CDR2 SYDVKM. The CDR3 has 16 amino acids. V shed 7 bases and J 1 base; nucleotides not matched to a gene: 12. The CDR3 nucleotides read TGTGCCAGCAACTCCGAAGCGGGAACCGCCCAAGAGACCCAGTACTTC. Protein sequence: CASNSEAGTAQETQYF.

The V gene is TRBV4-1, the J gene TRBJ2-7; D is undetermined. Germline V gene sequence: CDR1 MGHRA, CDR2 YSYEKL. This CDR3 is built from 13 residues. V was clipped by 3 bases and J by 6 bases, with 12 bases between them. The CDR3 DNA is TGCGCCAGCAGCCACTTGGAAAGCACCGAGCAGTACTTC. Its translation: CASSHLESTEQYF.